This entry is about one TCR beta chain. Its antigen target is currently unknown. Qualities for individual bases were not recorded, and no much larger clone is one base off. The cohort comprised some 700 healthy bone marrow donors. At the time of sampling, all cohort members were nominally healthy, though unrecorded immune exposures were likely present. The donor tested CMV seropositive, placing the donor among the 289 seropositive members of the cohort. Every donor gave a peripheral blood sample, and the peripheral blood mononuclear cells from that sample were used for TCR beta sequencing. The Qiagen DNeasy Blood Extraction Kit was used to extract genomic DNA from the blood cell samples. Its CDR3 holds 12 amino acids, cysteine through phenylalanine. Solely the CDR3 DNA is kept, with 36 bases framed from the first base. Via the germline V gene, CDR1 is ENHRY and CDR2 SYGVKD. Trimming costs V 4 bases and J 5 bases, and their ends lie 9 bases apart.

Library preparation used the immunoSEQ multiplex PCR assay. The multiplex PCR relied on a mix of 60 forward primers for TCR Vbeta segments and 13 reverse primers for TCR Jbeta segments. A multiplex PCR assay on genomic DNA amplified the CDR3 region of rearranged TCR beta genes. The amplified TCR beta libraries were sequenced on the Illumina HiSeq System as 87-base-pair reads. The study's processing was this. In a later analysis, around 80 million unique TCR beta chains were counted across the roughly 670 repertoires, and roughly 11 million of these chains were shared by at least two donors. A nearest-neighbor algorithm error-corrected the raw reads and collapsed the reads into unique sequences, merging closely related sequences to remove PCR and sequencing errors. Alignment of CDR3 sequences to IMGT reference sequences was used to assign V, D and J gene segments. Each retained sequence needed at least a six-nucleotide match to both a V gene segment and a J gene segment. A rearrangement was called productive if the CDR3 had no stop codons and remained in frame with V and J, and every other rearrangement was called non-productive. Following IMGT convention, CDR3 was defined as the stretch from the second conserved V-encoded cysteine up to the conserved J-encoded phenylalanine. The earlier analysis of about 590 of the donors excluded sequences that lacked an unambiguous match to a single V gene segment. An earlier analysis of a few hundred of the donors called V segments functional above 56.7% productive rearrangements and segregating when the between-donor standard deviation exceeded 5%. A statistical classification framework was built to diagnose cytomegalovirus status from the catalog of TCR beta chain sequences. In a later analysis, V and J genes were assigned by comparing TCR nucleotide sequences against IMGT/GENE-DB human TR gene sequences. The TCRdist pipeline was used in a later analysis to assign CDR3 sequences and most-parsimonious VDJ recombination scenarios. In a later analysis, each TCR beta chain was defined by its CDR3 amino acid sequence together with its V-gene family, and reads without a unique V-gene family were excluded. In a later analysis, 450 to 600 highly shared, low-generation-probability nucleotide sequences were removed to address suspected cross-contamination and a sequencing artifact. In a later analysis, a clonal expansion index was calculated for each public chain from normalized within-repertoire ranks of inferred template counts. In a later analysis, generation probabilities were computed with a VDJ recombination model fitted to out-of-frame rearrangements, and the resulting probabilities were checked against IGoR. A later analysis scored TCR-TCR, TCR-HLA and TCR-CMV co-occurrence with hypergeometric tests, applying a repertoire-size bias correction to TCR pairs. False discovery rates were estimated in a later analysis by permuting HLA or CMV assignments 20 times. A later analysis grouped co-occurring TCRs with DBSCAN, adding TCRdist sequence similarity when clustering within HLA-allele-positive subsets. Co-occurrence clustering excluded repertoires with fewer than 30,000 or more than 120,000 public chains, plus five with anomalous nucleotide sharing. The clones in this table, taken by TCRdb from immuneACCESS, are in-frame only. Not every clone is retained; where verified, under half of the shortfall comes from an unresolved V gene, and the cause of the rest is unknown. V and J calls and clone size are given by that table; D and trimming were obtained from the DNA. This sample gives 150,000 or so clones in total; 80% to 85% of them show up just once. The top ten clones comprise around 8% of the sample.

The record originates from a study of cytomegalovirus exposure and HLA in healthy donors (dated by TCRdb to the late 2010s). About the study as a whole: An earlier analysis of several hundred of the donors reported about 290 Gb of sequence data and approximately 110 million unique TCR beta sequences from 190 million or so T cells. Approximately 310 gigabases of sequencing data and 80 million or so unique TCR sequences were included in an early release covering around 650 HLA-typed donors. Of the 300 to 450 genotyped donors, approximately 82% fell in the genetic ancestry cluster associated with self-reported Caucasian donors. The aim of the study was to test whether cataloging public T cell receptors could identify signatures of past pathogen exposure. The study profiled the T cell repertoires of about 720 subjects by immunosequencing and related them to cytomegalovirus serostatus. A separate validation cohort of roughly 130 different subjects was used in addition to the roughly 670-subject first cohort. To predict cytomegalovirus infection status, the study combined high-throughput TCR immunosequencing, statistical association of individual TCRs with disease status, and machine learning. A later analysis re-examined previously published TCR beta repertoires from over 500 donors and added high-resolution HLA genotyping to investigate patterns of TCR occurrence. The later analysis used no new phenotypic data to find candidate immune exposures, relying instead on TCR beta sequences and their occurrence across donors. In an earlier analysis of over 550 of the donors, high-throughput TCR beta sequencing was used to judge whether each TCR beta V gene segment behaved as functional or pseudogenic. Donor age, sex, ethnicity and CMV serostatus were compiled alongside the repertoire data. Genome-wide SNP genotypes for about 65% of the roughly 700 donors were used in a later genetic analysis, which treated that subset as a discovery cohort. All discovery cohort repertoires had been generated on a single sequencing platform. Class I and class II HLA loci were covered by the typing at four-digit resolution. The number of typed donors differed by locus: about 620-640 for A, B, C, DRB1 and DQB1; approximately 530 for DQA1; over 600 for DPA1; and roughly 450 for DPB1. Because of strong linkage in the cohort, roughly five DR-DQ haplotypes were treated as single units for association and clustering. On average, around 230,000 unique TCR beta nucleotide sequences were sequenced per donor among several hundred genotyped donors of the cohort, with 15% to 20% of those sequences being non-productive.

Overall study results and their limits: In both the original and validation cohorts, the classifier was reported to diagnose cytomegalovirus status with high specificity and sensitivity. While some public TCRs were present in many individuals, most TCR sequences turned up only very rarely across donors. A later genetic analysis reported fewer N-insertions in productive TCRs among donors in an Asian-associated ancestry cluster than the roughly 690-donor mean. According to a later analysis, parvovirus B19, influenza, CMV and Epstein-Barr virus appeared linked to several top co-occurrence clusters. In a later analysis, most CMV-associated TCR beta chains were found to appear HLA-restricted, with HLA associations seemingly driven largely by CMV exposure. Linkage disequilibrium might explain the correlated functional status among segregating V segments, but an unknown experimental factor could not be ruled out. The study listed over 150 TCR beta chains as associated with cytomegalovirus. Three of the identified cytomegalovirus-associated TCR beta chains were confirmed in vitro to be specific for cytomegalovirus antigens. For the cohort, immune exposure information was limited to CMV serostatus. A group of highly shared sequence variants was considered likely to be a technical artifact of the sequencing pipeline. HLA typing was unavailable for some donors at each locus, so association tests used only the typed subset. Strong co-occurrence of HLA alleles, especially DR and DQ, made assigning TCR associations to individual alleles difficult. A further reported finding was that TCR beta sequences accurately predicted the HLA-A and HLA-B alleles for most subjects in the first cohort. Presence/absence analyses assumed roughly uniform sequencing depth across donors, an assumption that may not hold. Compared with equally common non-associated chains, HLA-associated TCR beta chains in a later analysis were more clonally expanded and had lower generation probabilities. Some IMGT-functional V segments, including TRBV6-2 and TRBV6-3, could not be told apart with the 87-base-pair reads, so those segments were excluded. According to a later analysis, TCR association rates differed among HLA loci, with DRB1 alleles showing the most associated TCRs and HLA-C alleles showing the fewest. Fewer than 20 rarely observed V segments, including chromosome 9 orphons, were excluded from the earlier analysis of 550 to 700 of the donors because counts were too low. According to the authors, the approach could potentially be generalized to other disease states and immunological phenotypes. An association between a missense DCLRE1C variant and V-gene and J-gene trimming of TCR beta chains was found in a later genetic analysis and replicated in an independent cohort. Only TCR beta chains were sequenced in this cohort, and the absence of alpha or paired-chain data limited detectable features. An earlier analysis of around 600 of the donors showed that most TCR beta V segments appeared in productive rearrangements either about 87% or about 30% of the time, which broadly matched IMGT annotations. Specific HLA alleles were associated with 15,000 to 20,000 TCR beta sequences at a false discovery rate of 0.05 in a later analysis.

The V and J genes are TRBV10-3 and TRBJ2-7, with the D gene not confidently named. The sequencing sample was made of PBMCs. This clonotype originated in a male donor in good health and CMV-seropositive. The DNA is as follows: TGTGCCATCAGTGTCCTCAGAAACGAGCAGTACTTC. This codes for CAISVLRNEQYF.